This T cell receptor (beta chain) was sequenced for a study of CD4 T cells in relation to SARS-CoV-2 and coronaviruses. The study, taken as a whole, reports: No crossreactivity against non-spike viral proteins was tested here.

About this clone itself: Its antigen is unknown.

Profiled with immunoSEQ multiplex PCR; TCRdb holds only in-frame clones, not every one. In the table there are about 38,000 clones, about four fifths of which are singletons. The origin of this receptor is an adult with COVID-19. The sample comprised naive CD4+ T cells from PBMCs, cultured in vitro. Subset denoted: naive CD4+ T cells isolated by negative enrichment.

The CDR3 region has the DNA TGCGCCAGCAGCCAGCCGGGACAGGGGTCCTATGGCTACACCTTC. Encoded protein: CASSQPGQGSYGYTF. This chain connects TRBV4-1 to TRBJ1-2, with 10 bases identical to TRBD1. The CDR3 sequence is 15 residues long. V trimming: 3 bases; J trimming: 4 bases; junction bases outside the gene matches: 5. Germline V gives CDR1 MGHRA, CDR2 YSYEKL.